This T cell receptor beta chain was documented in a study of blood T cells in healthy people across ages. This clonotype occurred a few times. A second PCR, run for about 6 to 11 cycles, used a sample-barcoded 5' primer plus a J-beta primer mix. TCRdb reanalysed the 5' RACE reads using MiXCR and keeps one entry per CDR3 protein. This repertoire shows 800,000 to 1,300,000 distinct CDR3 sequences, around 27% found once; its top ten account for approximately 0.71%. A further study also used this sample, focusing on T cells of mothers and their children.

The sample taken for sequencing was blood. This TCR came from a girl aged 2 to 10 in good health.

The CDR3 sequence is CATAAYGYTF. The CDR3 DNA sequence: TGTGCCACCGCGGCGTACGGCTACACCTTC. This chain links TRBV21-1 with TRBJ1-2. TRBV21-1 is a pseudogene locus. The CDR3 extends over 10 amino acids.